Following are 7 T cell receptor beta chains from one sample sequenced in a study of identical twins (dated by TCRdb to about 2016). Libraries were prepared through 5' RACE. TCRdb lists the instrument as Illumina HiSeq 2000. TCRdb reran the public reads through fastp at Q25 and MiXCR, keeping productive beta chains. Under each unique CDR3 protein, matching rows form one entry showing the most common genes and DNA. This sample lists 500,000 to 550,000 distinct CDR3 sequences; roughly 21% were detected once. Around 0.91% of the sample comes from the top ten. This sample was shared with a second study, whose subject was T cells expressing NK-cell markers.

The sample consisted of CD4+ T cells sorted from blood. These receptors were taken from a woman younger than 35 in good health.

This clonotype occurred a few times. Written as DNA, the CDR3 is TGCGCCAGCAGCGTTGACGGAGCCTACAATGAGCAGTTCTTC. It translates to CASSVDGAYNEQFF. V usage is TRBV5-1 and J usage is TRBJ2-1; D uncertain. This CDR3 has 14 residues. In germline, CDR1 is SGHRS, CDR2 YFSETQ. The V gene lost 4 bases and the J gene lost 2 bases, with 10 bases spanning the gap.

The chain joins TRBV25-1 to TRBJ2-3; either TRBD1 or TRBD2 may supply D (5 bases each). The germline V gene has CDR1 MGHDK and CDR2 SYGVNS. This CDR3 is built from 14 residues. Trimming pared 6 bases from V and 2 bases from J, leaving 12 bases between. CDR3 amino acids: CASSRGANTDTQYF. The CDR3 DNA sequence: TGTGCCAGCAGCAGAGGGGCTAACACAGATACGCAGTATTTT.

V gene TRBV27 combines with J gene TRBJ2-1; D is uncertain. V was clipped by 7 bases and J by 3 bases, with 13 bases between them. CDR1 and CDR2 from the germline V gene are MNHEY and SMNVEV (reference sequence). The length of the CDR3 is 14 residues. DNA of the CDR3: TGTGCCAGCATCTTGAGGCCTGACTACAATGAGCAGTTCTTC. Translation gives CASILRPDYNEQFF.

The J gene is TRBJ1-1, the V gene TRBV20-1, with 8 nucleotides matching TRBD1. CDR1 is DFQATT and CDR2 is SNEGSKA in the germline V gene (reference sequence). Trimming removed 5 bases from V and 1 base from J; junction bases left unmatched: 12. This CDR3 spans 16 amino acids. The CDR3 protein is CSALDPQGASNTEAFF. The CDR3 nucleotides read TGCAGTGCTCTAGATCCCCAGGGGGCATCGAACACTGAAGCTTTCTTT.

This chain joins TRBV7-8 and TRBJ2-7, with D unclear. In germline, CDR1 is SGHVS, CDR2 FQNEAQ. Trimming pared 1 base from V and 1 base from J, leaving 11 bases between. This CDR3 contains 15 residues. CDR3 amino acids: CASSLVAERSYEQYF. CDR3 in DNA: TGTGCCAGCAGCTTAGTAGCTGAAAGATCCTACGAGCAGTACTTC.

This clonotype occurred a few times. V and J are TRBV7-2 and TRBJ2-7; 7 nucleotides agree with TRBD2. The CDR3 runs 14 residues. The germline CDR1 and CDR2 sequences are SGHTA and FQGNSA. With 5 bases clipped from V and 4 bases from J, the junction kept 8 bases outside the gene matches. The CDR3 loop is CASSPGGRKYEQYF. Here the CDR3 DNA reads TGTGCCAGCAGCCCGGGGGGACGGAAATACGAGCAGTACTTC.

This rearrangement joins TRBV6-1 to TRBJ1-2, with a tentative D call TRBD1 (5 bases). The germline V and J ends were trimmed by 6 bases and 4 bases, with 12 bases remaining between them. Germline loops: CDR1 MNHNS, CDR2 SASEGT. The CDR3 is made up of 13 amino acids. The CDR3 nucleotides read TGTGCCAGCAGATTCCCGGGGACCTATGGCTACACCTTC. It encodes CASRFPGTYGYTF.